The clone carrying this T cell receptor beta chain was recorded only once. Its antigen is unidentified. These data are taken from a study of cytomegalovirus exposure and HLA in healthy donors. The overall study: Unique TCR beta sequences numbering fewer than 130 million came from 150 million to 200 million T cells in an earlier analysis.

General study results and limits: Apparent HLA restriction characterized most CMV-associated TCR beta chains in a later analysis.

PCR employed 60 Vbeta and 13 Jbeta primers. Profiling relied on immunoSEQ multiplex PCR, and the TCRdb table lists in-frame clones only, not all of them. The sample records roughly 280,000 clones, around 65% being singletons. Germline V gene data show CDR1 as SQVTM and CDR2 as ANQGSEA. CDR3 length equals 15 residues. V was cut by 4 bases and J by 9 bases, with 24 bases left in between. Sequencing input: PBMCs. This sequence originates from a female donor in good health and CMV-seronegative. The chain combines TRBV29-1 with TRBJ2-5; D possibly corresponds to TRBD1 (6 bases). The CDR3 here is CSVVSRGRGAEAQYF. The CDR3 DNA follows: TGCAGCGTTGTCTCTAGGGGCAGGGGCGCGGAGGCCCAGTACTTC.